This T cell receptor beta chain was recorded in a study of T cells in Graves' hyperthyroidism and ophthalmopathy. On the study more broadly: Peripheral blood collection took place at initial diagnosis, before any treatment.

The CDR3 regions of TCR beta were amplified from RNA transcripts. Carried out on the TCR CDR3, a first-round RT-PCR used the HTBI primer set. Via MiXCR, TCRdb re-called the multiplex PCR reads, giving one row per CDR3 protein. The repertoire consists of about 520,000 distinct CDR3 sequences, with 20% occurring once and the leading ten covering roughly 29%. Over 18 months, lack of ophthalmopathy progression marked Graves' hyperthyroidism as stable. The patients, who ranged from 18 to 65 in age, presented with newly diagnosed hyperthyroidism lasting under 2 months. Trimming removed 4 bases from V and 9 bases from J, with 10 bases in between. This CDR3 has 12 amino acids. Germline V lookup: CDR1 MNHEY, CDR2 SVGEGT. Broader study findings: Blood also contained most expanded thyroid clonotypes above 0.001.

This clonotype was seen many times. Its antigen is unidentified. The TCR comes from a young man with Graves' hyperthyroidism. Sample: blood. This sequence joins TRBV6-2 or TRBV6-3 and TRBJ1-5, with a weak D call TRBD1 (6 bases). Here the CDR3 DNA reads TGTGCCAGCAGTTTTAGGGGGACGCCCCAGCATTTT. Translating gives CASSFRGTPQHF.